This passage covers 14 T cell receptor beta chains from one sample sequenced in a study of radiation and T cells in renal cell carcinoma. The time point is: blood 2 weeks post-SBRT. Described treatment: 15 Gy SBRT to primary tumor, nephrectomy 4 weeks later. Data came from immunoSEQ multiplex PCR; TCRdb stores just in-frame clones and leaves some out. The sample records 100,000 to 150,000 clones, 80% to 90% being singletons. The sequenced sample was blood, obtained from a patient whose treatment included radiotherapy and nephrectomy. The source of these receptors is a woman aged 55-75 years with renal cell carcinoma.

The J gene is TRBJ1-2, the V gene TRBV27, with 8 bases that match TRBD1. From germline, CDR1 is MNHEY and CDR2 SMNVEV (reference sequence). The CDR3 has 12 amino acids. The V and J ends lost 6 bases and 8 bases, in that order; junction bases with no gene match: 5. CDR3 sequence reads: CASRPGQGGYTF. The DNA for the CDR3 is TGTGCCAGCAGACCCGGACAGGGAGGCTACACCTTC.

V usage is TRBV7-9 and J usage is TRBJ1-2; no definite D call. The CDR3 spans 14 residues. The germline gives CDR1 SEHNR, CDR2 FQNEAQ (reference sequence). Trimming cost V 4 bases and J 8 bases, with 17 bases left between them. The CDR3 bases are TGTGCCAGCAGCTCCGACGGGAAAGTGCGCGGCTACACCTTC. As protein: CASSSDGKVRGYTF.

This chain links TRBV5-1 with TRBJ1-6; TRBD1 agrees at 8 bases. Trimming removed 2 bases from V and 8 bases from J; junction bases left unmatched: 6. CDR1 is SGHRS and CDR2 is YFSETQ in the germline V gene. The length of the CDR3 is 15 residues. The CDR3 reads CASSLLDRDDSPLHF. CDR3 nucleotides: TGCGCCAGCAGCTTACTGGACAGGGATGATTCACCCCTCCACTTT.

This clone was seen a single time. The chain recombines TRBV7-6 with TRBJ2-7; 9 positions agree with TRBD2. Trimming removed 5 bases from V and 3 bases from J; junction bases left unmatched: 8. Germline CDR1 is SGHVS and CDR2 is FNYEAQ. The CDR3 is 15 amino acids. CDR3 region: CASSRGSGRIYEQYF. The CDR3 bases are TGTGCCAGCAGCCGCGGTAGCGGGAGAATCTACGAGCAGTACTTC.

This clone occurred a few times. V usage is TRBV6-1 and J usage is TRBJ1-5; D unresolved. The CDR3 contains 15 residues. Germline loops: CDR1 MNHNS, CDR2 SASEGT. V was shortened by 6 bases and J by 3 bases, with 15 bases between the two germline ends. CDR3 loop: CASRRMEGNNQPQHF. The CDR3 nucleotides are TGTGCCAGCAGGAGAATGGAGGGCAACAATCAGCCCCAGCATTTT.

The chain links TRBV20-1 to TRBJ2-7; D ambiguous. The CDR3 has 11 amino acids. V was clipped by 4 bases and J by 4 bases, with 8 bases between them. Germline CDR1 and CDR2: DFQATT and SNEGSKA (reference sequence). CDR3 nucleotide sequence: TGCAGTGCTACCACCGTATACGAGCAGTACTTC. It is translated as CSATTVYEQYF.

Only a few counts were recorded for this clone. The V gene is TRBV5-1, the J gene TRBJ1-3, with D possibly being TRBD1 (6 bases). V dropped 0 bases and J dropped 3 bases, with 13 bases sitting between them. From germline, CDR1 is SGHRS and CDR2 YFSETQ. The CDR3 is 16 amino acids. Here the CDR3 DNA reads TGCGCCAGCAGCTTGGCTGGGGGCGCATATGGAAACACCATATATTTT. Translation: CASSLAGGAYGNTIYF. Looking up the rest from reference TRBV5-1 and TRBJ1-3 gives the full variable domain: KAGVTQTPRYLIKTRGQQVTLSCSPISGHRSVSWYQQTPGQGLQFLFEYFSETQRNKGNFPGRFSGRQFSNSRSEMNVSTLELGDSALYLCASSLAGGAYGNTIYFGEGSWLTVV.

The rearrangement links TRBV2 to TRBJ1-5, with a tentative D call TRBD1 (5 bases). The germline V gene encodes CDR1 SNHLY and CDR2 FYNNEI. The length of the CDR3 is 13 residues. V was pared by 8 bases and J by 6 bases, with 14 bases between. As DNA, the CDR3 is TGTGCCAGCGCTGGGGCAGGTATTCAGCCCCAGCATTTT. Translated: CASAGAGIQPQHF.

The chain carries TRBV9 and TRBJ2-1, with TRBD2 matching 8 bases. Germline V lookup: CDR1 SGDLS, CDR2 YYNGEE. Trimming cost V 3 bases and J 8 bases; bases outside gene matches: 13. The length of the CDR3 is 16 residues. This CDR3 is CASSGYGRALVDEQFF. In nucleotides, the CDR3 is TGTGCCAGCAGCGGTTACGGGAGGGCCCTCGTGGATGAGCAGTTCTTC.

This clone came up once. The J gene is TRBJ1-3, the V gene TRBV30; a possible D gene is TRBD1 (5 bases). Trimming left V 0 bases short and J 4 bases short, with 10 bases between. The CDR3 contains 14 residues. The germline V gene has CDR1 GTSNPN and CDR2 SVGIG (reference sequence). Written as DNA, the CDR3 is TGTGCCTGGAGTGTCAGGGCTGGAGGAAACACCATATATTTT. Encoded protein: CAWSVRAGGNTIYF.

The rearrangement links TRBV5-4 to TRBJ2-1; 14 nucleotides agree with TRBD2. This CDR3 is built from 15 residues. Losses at the gene ends were 4 bases for V and 10 bases for J; bases not matched to a gene: 7. Germline-derived CDR1 and CDR2 are SGHNT and YYREEE (reference sequence). This CDR3 is CASSQGLAGVREQFF. The CDR3 region has the DNA TGTGCCAGCAGCCAGGGACTAGCGGGAGTGCGGGAGCAGTTCTTC.

The V and J genes are TRBV6-1 and TRBJ2-5, with 9 nucleotides matching TRBD1. V lost 2 bases, J lost 6 bases, and 4 bases stayed unmatched. CDR1 MNHNS and CDR2 SASEGT come from the germline V gene. The CDR3 runs 14 residues. The CDR3 sequence is CASSERTGDKTQYF. The CDR3 region has the DNA TGTGCCAGCAGTGAAAGGACAGGGGACAAGACCCAGTACTTC.

This chain joins TRBV5-6 and TRBJ2-1; D is unclear. Per the germline V gene, CDR1 is SGHDT and CDR2 is YYEEEE. This CDR3 has 12 residues. The ends were cut back, 5 bases at V and 8 bases at J, with 11 bases in the middle. The DNA of the CDR3 is TGTGCCAGCAGTTTAGGGTGGGATGAGCAGTTCTTC. Residues: CASSLGWDEQFF.

The chain uses TRBV5-1 and TRBJ2-1, with D perhaps given as TRBD1 or TRBD2 (5 bases each). The CDR3 contains 14 residues. CDR1 is SGHRS and CDR2 is YFSETQ in the germline V gene. V was cut by 2 bases and J by 9 bases, with 15 bases left in between. This CDR3 reads CASSFGTAGGEQFF. In DNA form, the CDR3 reads TGCGCCAGCAGCTTCGGGACGGCGGGTGGTGAGCAGTTCTTC.